This is a list of T cell receptor beta chains from one sample in a study of OX40 agonist ivuxolimab in advanced cancers. Profiled with immunoSEQ multiplex PCR; TCRdb holds only in-frame clones, not every one. The sample contains some 58,000 clones, 91% of which appear only once. This material consisted of CD4+ or CD8+ T cells sorted from blood, taken in a trial of the OX40 agonist ivuxolimab. The receptors come from an adult with an advanced solid tumor such as melanoma, head and neck, liver or kidney cancer. The CDR3 runs from the conserved cysteine through the conserved F or W. Each record gives: V gene, clone size, D gene, J gene, CDR3 DNA, CDR3 protein. A D gene is named only where the DNA matches it firmly. A clone size is listed for some rows: how often the clone was seen (once, few, many), or a class if it is expanded.

TRBV15	.	.	TRBJ1-4	TGTGCCACCAGCAGAGATACCGGGGAGGTTAATGAAAAACTGTTTTTT	CATSRDTGEVNEKLFF
TRBV5-4	.	TRBD1	TRBJ1-6	TGTGCCAGCAGCCCCGGGACAGGGAGGGATTCACCCCTCCACTTT	CASSPGTGRDSPLHF
TRBV11-2	.	TRBD1	TRBJ2-7	TGTGCCAGCAGCTTAGATAGGGGACAGGGGCACTACGAGCAGTACTTC	CASSLDRGQGHYEQYF
TRBV5-4	.	.	TRBJ1-4	TGTGCCAGCAGCTTGTATAAGGGGCCCGGGAATGAAAAACTGTTTTTT	CASSLYKGPGNEKLFF
TRBV7-2	.	.	TRBJ2-2	TGTGCCAGCAGCTCCCCAAACACCGGGGAGCTGTTTTTT	CASSSPNTGELFF
TRBV19	.	TRBD1	TRBJ2-5	TGTGCCAGCCGACGACAGGGGCAGGAGACCCAGTACTTC	CASRRQGQETQYF
TRBV28	.	.	TRBJ2-7	TGTGCCAGCAGTTTACTCTGGCAGGGGGGGGTCTACGAGCAGTACTTC	CASSLLWQGGVYEQYF
TRBV19	.	.	TRBJ1-4	TGTGCCAGTGCAACGACAGCAACTAATGAAAAACTGTTTTTT	CASATTATNEKLFF
TRBV5-4	.	TRBD2	TRBJ2-1	TGTGCCAGCAGCCTGGCCCCACTAGCGAGCTCCTACAATGAGCAGTTCTTC	CASSLAPLASSYNEQFF
TRBV6-1	.	TRBD1	TRBJ1-1	TGTGCCAGCAGTGGCAGGGGGGACACTGAAGCTTTCTTT	CASSGRGDTEAFF
TRBV7-9	.	TRBD2	TRBJ2-5	TGTGCCAGCAGCCCCCTGCGGGGACTAGCGGGGGGTACTCAAGAGACCCAGTACTTC	CASSPLRGLAGGTQETQYF
TRBV4-3	.	.	TRBJ1-4	TGCGCCAGCAGCCAAGATGGGAAAGGGGAGGAAAAACTGTTTTTT	CASSQDGKGEEKLFF
TRBV25-1	.	TRBD2	TRBJ2-2	TGTGCCAGCAGTGGACAAGCGGGAGGAATCACCGGGGAGCTGTTTTTT	CASSGQAGGITGELFF
TRBV4-2	.	.	TRBJ2-4	TGTGCCAGCAGCCAAGATGGGGTAGGGATTCAGTACTTC	CASSQDGVGIQYF
TRBV30	.	TRBD2	TRBJ2-1	TGTGCCTGGAGTGTACTAGCGGGGGCCCGTTTGCATGAGCAGTTCTTC	CAWSVLAGARLHEQFF
TRBV5-1	.	TRBD2	TRBJ2-5	TGCGCCAGCAGCTCTAGCGGGAGAGGAGAGACCCAGTACTTC	CASSSSGRGETQYF
TRBV4-3	.	.	TRBJ1-3	TGCGCCAGCAGCCAAGAAGACTCTGGAAACACCATATATTTT	CASSQEDSGNTIYF
TRBV5-4	.	.	TRBJ1-2	TGTGCCAGCAGCTCCGGACAGACAGACTATGGCTACACCTTC	CASSSGQTDYGYTF
TRBV14	.	.	TRBJ2-3	TGTGCCAGCAGCCCAACAGCAGATACGCAGTATTTT	CASSPTADTQYF
TRBV18	.	TRBD1	TRBJ1-3	TGTGCCAGCTCACCACGTAGGGACAGCTCTGGAAACACCATATATTTT	CASSPRRDSSGNTIYF
TRBV28	.	.	TRBJ1-2	TGTGCCAGCAGTTCTGGACAGAGATACTATGGCTACACCTTC	CASSSGQRYYGYTF
TRBV5-4	.	.	TRBJ2-5	TGTGCCAGCAGCTCACCGACTACCCAAGAGACCCAGTACTTC	CASSSPTTQETQYF
TRBV28	.	TRBD1	TRBJ2-7	TGTGCCAGCAGTTTGGACAGGGGAGGAGGGCAGTACTTC	CASSLDRGGGQYF
TRBV9	.	TRBD2	TRBJ2-5	TGTGCCAGCAGCGTAGGGGGACTAGCGGGAGCAGAGACCCAGTACTTC	CASSVGGLAGAETQYF
TRBV4-3	.	.	TRBJ2-4	TGCGCCAGCAGCCAAGATCTTAGGGCGGGAAAAAACATTCAGTACTTC	CASSQDLRAGKNIQYF
TRBV2	few	.	TRBJ2-7	TGTGCCAGCACATCGGCCTACGAGCAGTACTTC	CASTSAYEQYF
TRBV10-3	.	.	TRBJ1-4	TGTGCCATCAGTGAGGGGGTACAGACGAATGAAAAACTGTTTTTT	CAISEGVQTNEKLFF
TRBV2	.	.	TRBJ1-6	TGTGCCAGCAGTCTCAGACAGTCCTATAATTCACCCCTCCACTTT	CASSLRQSYNSPLHF
TRBV29-1	.	.	TRBJ1-3	TGCAGCGCAGACAGACTCTCTGGAAACACCATATATTTT	CSADRLSGNTIYF
TRBV4-1	.	.	TRBJ2-2	TGCGCCAGCAGGGGGAGTTGGGGGGTGGGCAGGGCTGTCGGGGAGCTGTTTTTT	CASRGSWGVGRAVGELFF
TRBV7-9	.	.	TRBJ1-4	TGTGCCAGCAGCTTTTCGACCTCTGGGGAAAAACTGTTTTTT	CASSFSTSGEKLFF
TRBV9	.	.	TRBJ1-4	TGTGCCAGCAGCGTGACCGATAATGAAAAACTGTTTTTT	CASSVTDNEKLFF
TRBV5-1	.	.	TRBJ2-3	TGCGCCAGCAGCTTAGCCGCGGGATCTAGCACAGATACGCAGTATTTT	CASSLAAGSSTDTQYF
TRBV4-3	.	.	TRBJ1-1	TGCGCCAGCAGCCAAGTCTCGCAGGGCAACACTGAAGCTTTCTTT	CASSQVSQGNTEAFF
TRBV18	.	.	TRBJ1-2	TGTGCCAGCTCACCCCGACAGGTGGGGCCTAACTATGGCTACACCTTC	CASSPRQVGPNYGYTF
TRBV5-1	.	.	TRBJ2-2	TGCGCCAGCAGCCCTCGGACTACCCGGAACACCGGGGAGCTGTTTTTT	CASSPRTTRNTGELFF
TRBV27	.	.	TRBJ2-7	TGTGCCAGCAGTTTAACCCCCCAAAGGGACTTC	CASSLTPQRDF
TRBV7-3	.	TRBD1	TRBJ1-1	TGTGCCAGCAGCTTAGACAGGGGTTTCACTGAAGCTTTCTTT	CASSLDRGFTEAFF
TRBV28	.	TRBD1	TRBJ2-3	TGTGCCAGCAGTTTCGACAGGGGATTTACAGATACGCAGTATTTT	CASSFDRGFTDTQYF
TRBV30	.	.	TRBJ1-2	TGTGCCTGGAGGTCCGGAGGGTATGGCTACACCTTC	CAWRSGGYGYTF
TRBV7-3	.	TRBD1	TRBJ2-1	TGTGCCAGCTCGGGGGACAGGAGGGGTGAGCAGTTCTTC	CASSGDRRGEQFF
TRBV2	.	.	TRBJ1-4	TGTGCCAGCAGTGAGGGGAGGGTTGGGATAAATGAAAAACTGTTTTTT	CASSEGRVGINEKLFF
TRBV19	few	.	TRBJ2-3	TGTGCCAGTAAGGGCGGAGATACGCAGTATTTT	CASKGGDTQYF
TRBV7-2	.	.	TRBJ1-1	TGTGCCAGCAGCTTAGCCCCAGGGGTGGGCACTGAAGCTTTCTTT	CASSLAPGVGTEAFF
TRBV28	.	.	TRBJ2-6	TGTGCCAGCAGTTTGGATCTCTCTGGGGCCAACGTCCTGACTTTC	CASSLDLSGANVLTF
TRBV11-2	.	.	TRBJ2-4	TGTGCCAGCAGCCTGAGGACAGAAAACATTCAGTACTTC	CASSLRTENIQYF
TRBV6-5	.	.	TRBJ1-2	TGTGCCAGCAGTTACTCGGAGGGGGGGGTCTATGGCTACACCTTC	CASSYSEGGVYGYTF
TRBV6-1	once	.	TRBJ1-4	TGTGCCAGCAGTGAGCGCTGGGGAGGTGAAAAACTGTTTTTT	CASSERWGGEKLFF
TRBV9	.	.	TRBJ2-5	TGTGCCAGCAGCGTAGACTTCGAGCACGGAGAAGAGACCCAGTACTTC	CASSVDFEHGEETQYF
TRBV13	.	TRBD1	TRBJ2-2	TGTGCCAGCAGCAGGACAGGGGATACCGGGGAGCTGTTTTTT	CASSRTGDTGELFF
TRBV29-1	.	TRBD1	TRBJ2-7	TGCAGCGTTGAAGATGGAGGACAGGGTAAGTACTTC	CSVEDGGQGKYF
TRBV28	.	.	TRBJ1-1	TGTGCCAGCAGATTGGGACTCCAGAACACTGAAGCTTTCTTT	CASRLGLQNTEAFF
TRBV6-5	.	TRBD1	TRBJ1-4	TGTGCCAGCAGTTACGGACAGGGGTACATGGAACTGTTTTTT	CASSYGQGYMELFF
TRBV6-6	.	TRBD1	TRBJ2-7	TGTGCCAGCATCCACGGACAGGGTGACCACGAGCAGTACTTC	CASIHGQGDHEQYF